This T cell receptor (beta chain) was sequenced in a study of glioma-infiltrating T cells after dendritic cell vaccination. Study background: Samples are from glioblastoma patients in Phase I and II dendritic cell vaccine trials. Dendritic cell vaccine was injected intradermally three times, biweekly.

The immunoSEQ assay amplified TCRB CDR3 from up to 2 ug DNA. The primer mix had 60 V beta and 13 J beta primers. Measured with immunoSEQ multiplex PCR; TCRdb has only the in-frame clones, and not every one. The sample yields 50,000 to 55,000 clones, around 89% seen once. CDR3 length: 15 amino acids. V was clipped by 7 bases and J by 2 bases, with 15 bases between them. Germline values: CDR1 ENHRY, CDR2 SYGVKD. Time point: after dendritic cell vaccination, including at tumor progression/relapse. The material was blood, obtained after dendritic cell vaccination. This receptor was identified in a human donor with glioblastoma. This rearrangement joins TRBV10-3 to TRBJ2-1; D remains ambiguous. CDR3 residues: CAITFAIGAYNEQFF. The CDR3 DNA reads as TGTGCCATCACTTTTGCTATAGGAGCCTACAATGAGCAGTTCTTC.